A selection of T cell receptor beta chains follows, all from one sample in a study of blood T cell repertoires in COVID-19. Produced via immunoSEQ multiplex PCR; TCRdb's table is partial and in-frame only. The sample lists 250,000 to 300,000 clones, about 91% occurring once. The sample was peripheral blood. These receptors all stem from a woman under 40 who had recovered from COVID-19. Each CDR3 is given with its conserved first and last residue. D genes are given only for firm matches. Rows give clone size only sometimes, using once, few, many, or a class for an expanded clone.

V gene	D gene	J gene	clone size	CDR3 DNA	CDR3 protein
TRBV4-1	TRBD1	TRBJ2-4	.	TGCGCCAGCAGCCAGGTCCCGGGACAGGGTGACATTCAGTACTTC	CASSQVPGQGDIQYF
TRBV28	TRBD1	TRBJ1-5	few	TGTGCCAGCAGTTTAGGGACAGGCAATCAGCCCCAGCATTTT	CASSLGTGNQPQHF
TRBV28	TRBD1	TRBJ1-2	.	TGTGCCAGCAGTCAGGGACAGCACTATGGCTACACCTTC	CASSQGQHYGYTF
TRBV5-4	TRBD1	TRBJ2-3	.	TGTGCCAGCAGCCCGGACAGGGGGCAAGATACGCAGTATTTT	CASSPDRGQDTQYF
TRBV5-6	TRBD2	TRBJ2-2	.	TGTGCCAGCACCGGACTAGTTTTGGGGGGTACCGGGGAGCTGTTTTTT	CASTGLVLGGTGELFF
TRBV29-1	TRBD1	TRBJ1-2	few	TGCAGCGTTTCATTGTATGACAGGGCGGAAGGCTACACCTTC	CSVSLYDRAEGYTF
TRBV18	.	TRBJ2-2	.	TGTGCCAGCTCATCCCGGGACTCCCCGAACACCGGGGAGCTGTTTTTT	CASSSRDSPNTGELFF
TRBV6-6	.	TRBJ1-5	.	TGTGCCAGCAAAGCGGGGAATAGCAATCAGCCCCAGCATTTT	CASKAGNSNQPQHF
TRBV11-1	.	TRBJ1-4	few	TGTGCCAGCGCGGCAACTAATGAAAAACTGTTTTTT	CASAATNEKLFF
TRBV7-8	TRBD2	TRBJ2-7	.	TGTGCCAGCTCCGGGGAGGGGTACTACGAGCAGTACTTC	CASSGEGYYEQYF
TRBV5-1	TRBD1	TRBJ1-4	.	TGCGCCAGCAGCTTTACAGGGGTGGGTGAAAAACTGTTTTTT	CASSFTGVGEKLFF
TRBV2	.	TRBJ2-5	.	TGTGCCAGCAACCGACAGCTCCGAGAGACCCAGTACTTC	CASNRQLRETQYF
TRBV7-9	.	TRBJ2-2	.	TGTGCCAGCAGCCGCATAAGTGCGCAGAACACCGGGGAGCTGTTTTTT	CASSRISAQNTGELFF
TRBV3-1/TRBV3-2	.	TRBJ1-2	.	TGTGCCAGCAGTCAAGGGGGGGTGGACTATGGCTACACCTTC	CASSQGGVDYGYTF
TRBV10-3	.	TRBJ2-1	.	TGTGCCATCAGTGAGGAACATGGCAATGAGCAGTTCTTC	CAISEEHGNEQFF
TRBV5-1	.	TRBJ1-1	.	TGCGCCAGCAGCAGTGGCCAGAACACTGAAGCTTTCTTT	CASSSGQNTEAFF
TRBV4-1	.	TRBJ1-4	.	TGCGCCAGCAGCCTTTACTCTTCGCCCGATGAAAAACTGTTTTTT	CASSLYSSPDEKLFF
TRBV6-5	TRBD1	TRBJ1-1	.	TGTGCCAGCATTAGACAGGGGAACACTGAAGCTTTCTTT	CASIRQGNTEAFF
TRBV6-5	TRBD1	TRBJ1-2	.	TGTGCCAGCAGTTACTTTCCCCAAGGACAGGAGTATGGCTACACCTTC	CASSYFPQGQEYGYTF
TRBV5-1	TRBD2	TRBJ2-5	.	TGCGCCAGCAGCTTGGCGGGGGGAGAAGAGACCCAGTACTTC	CASSLAGGEETQYF
TRBV19	TRBD1	TRBJ2-4	.	TGTGCCAGTAGTTCCGGGACAGGGGGCGTCGACCGCAAAAACATTCAGTACTTC	CASSSGTGGVDRKNIQYF
TRBV5-8	TRBD2	TRBJ2-3	.	TGTGCCAGCAGCTCAAAGGGACTAGCGGGGGCAAGAAATACGCAGTATTTT	CASSSKGLAGARNTQYF
TRBV19	TRBD1	TRBJ1-5	once	TGTGCCAGTAGCCCCACGGGACAGCTCAATCAGCCCCAGCATTTT	CASSPTGQLNQPQHF
TRBV10-3	TRBD2	TRBJ2-7	.	TGTGCCATCAGTGAGGGCGGGGGGACTACCTACGAGCAGTACTTC	CAISEGGGTTYEQYF
TRBV25-1	TRBD1	TRBJ2-7	.	TGTGCCAGCGAGGGACAGCCGACCTACGAGCAGTACTTC	CASEGQPTYEQYF
TRBV14	TRBD2	TRBJ2-3	.	TGTGCCAGCAGCCACTATAGCGGGGGCCTCACAGATACGCAGTATTTT	CASSHYSGGLTDTQYF
TRBV4-3	.	TRBJ1-2	.	TGCGCCAGCAGCCAAGAGGTTAGGGGATATGGCTACACCTTC	CASSQEVRGYGYTF
TRBV6-6	TRBD1	TRBJ2-1	.	TGTGCCAGCAGAACCTGGGACAGGGAGGGCAATGAGCAGTTCTTC	CASRTWDREGNEQFF
TRBV6-5	.	TRBJ2-5	.	TGTGCCAGCGCCAGGGCAAACCAAGAGACCCAGTACTTC	CASARANQETQYF
TRBV23-1	.	TRBJ1-2	.	TGCGCCAGCAGTCAGGTAACTGTGGTGCGCGGCTACACCTTC	CASSQVTVVRGYTF
TRBV9	TRBD2	TRBJ2-3	.	TGTGCCAGCAGCGTTCCCGTTAGCGGGGGGGCGAATACGCAGTATTTT	CASSVPVSGGANTQYF
TRBV11-2	TRBD2	TRBJ2-7	.	TGTGCCAGCAAACCTTCGGGGCGGGGGGTTTACGAGCAGTACTTC	CASKPSGRGVYEQYF
TRBV9	.	TRBJ1-5	.	TGTGCCAGCAGCGTCCTACCACTTGGTCAGCCCCAGCATTTT	CASSVLPLGQPQHF
TRBV7-2	.	TRBJ2-5	.	TGTGCCAGCAACGAACAGGGATGGGAGACCCAGTACTTC	CASNEQGWETQYF
TRBV5-4	TRBD2	TRBJ2-7	.	TGTGCCAGCAGCTTGGCCGGGGGGGCCGCGATTGTGCAGTACTTC	CASSLAGGAAIVQYF
TRBV5-6	TRBD1	TRBJ2-2	.	TGTGCCAGCAGCTTGGTCCGGACAGGGTTTCGTACCGGGGAGCTGTTTTTT	CASSLVRTGFRTGELFF
TRBV29-1	TRBD1	TRBJ1-2	.	TGCAGCGTCGGACAGGGGGCGGGAGGCTACACCTTC	CSVGQGAGGYTF
TRBV2	.	TRBJ1-4	.	TGTGCCAGCAAAGGGACCGTGGAGGGGAAACTGTTTTTT	CASKGTVEGKLFF
TRBV11-2	TRBD1	TRBJ2-7	.	TGTGCCAGCAGCTTAGGGGGACAGGGAGACGAGCAGTACTTC	CASSLGGQGDEQYF